This T cell receptor (beta chain) stems from a study of cytomegalovirus exposure and HLA in healthy donors. Amplification used 60 Vbeta primers and 13 Jbeta primers. This table comes from immunoSEQ multiplex PCR, and its TCRdb copy is limited to in-frame clones, with some not included. The sample lists around 50,000 clones, around three quarters occurring once. Study-level findings and limits: V segments that were indistinguishable, TRBV6-2 and TRBV6-3 among them, were omitted from analysis.

In this sample, this clone turned up a few times. Its antigen is undetermined. The CDR3 extends over 13 amino acids. Trimming left V 2 bases short and J 4 bases short, with 9 bases between. The germline V gene has CDR1 GTSNPN and CDR2 SVGIG (reference sequence). The genes are TRBV30 and TRBJ1-5, with D perhaps matching TRBD1 (6 bases). Material: PBMCs. The clonotype originates from a man younger than 40 in good health and CMV-seropositive. The CDR3 region is CAWSRTVNQPQHF. The DNA for the CDR3 is TGTGCCTGGAGTCGGACAGTAAATCAGCCCCAGCATTTT.